The entry below gives a single T cell receptor (beta chain) sequence along with its context. Its target is not known. Four PCR rounds used nested alpha and beta constant region primers plus the SP2 primer. Alpha and beta constant region primers primed reverse transcription for blood and skin samples. Each CDR3 protein is one row after TCRdb ran MiXCR on the UMI-ligation and nested PCR reads. The data show about 26,000 distinct CDR3 sequences, with 5.2% seen just once and under 8% held by the top ten. The sample originates from a study of naive and memory T cell subsets. The library had UMIs added by 3' ligation of an oligonucleotide to TCR cDNA. Whole blood, around 2.5 ml, came from adult healthy volunteers. Reverse transcription used DNase-treated unsorted total RNA, aiming for about 1 to 1000 ng. Study-level points and caveats: TCR transcript changes with activation or differentiation may affect this RNA method.

Germline-derived CDR1 and CDR2 are LGHNA and YSLEER. V was cut by 0 bases and J by 7 bases, with 15 bases left in between. This CDR3 spans 15 amino acids. The source of this sequence is an adult in good health. Material: blood. The chain links TRBV4-3 to TRBJ2-5; TRBD1 or TRBD2 may be the D gene (6 bases each). Here the CDR3 DNA reads TGCGCCAGCAGCCAAGATGGGACGGGGGCATGGACCCAGTACTTC. Translated, it gives CASSQDGTGAWTQYF.